The clone carrying this TCR beta chain occurred once. Antigen: not known. The junction does not match germline at one end; this may be a read error. Arm-PCR of CDR3 regions with iRepertoire HTBI primers generated TCR beta libraries. A single record per CDR3 protein comes from TCRdb applying MiXCR to the multiplex PCR reads. The top ten hold 29% of the sample, which has around 340,000 distinct CDR3 sequences, about 20% seen once. This sample was taken from a study of regulatory T cells in long-lasting Graves disease. Overall study findings and caveats: Persistent Graves' patients showed a TCR diversity that was lower than that of newly diagnosed ones.

The CDR3 loop spans 12 amino acids. CDR1 SGDLS and CDR2 YYNGEE come from the germline V gene. Time point indicated: persistent/refractory GD, antithyroid drugs over 5 years with positive TRAb. There was RNA extracted from PBMCs, and the TCR library was made from it. The source is a female donor with Graves disease. The sample was peripheral blood mononuclear cells (PBMCs), taken when the disease was refractory, from a patient treated with antithyroid drugs. The V and J genes are TRBV9 and TRBJ2-2; D is uncertain. The CDR3 loop is CASTVSGGELFF. In DNA form, the CDR3 reads TGTGCCAGCACCGTATCGGGCGGGGAGCTGTTTTTT.